Only a few counts were recorded for the clone carrying this T cell receptor beta chain. Its specificity is unknown. The donors, all healthy, were Caucasians living in Russia, aged about 6 to 100. Samples had at least 7 million PBMCs isolated from them. The sample comes from a study of blood T cells in healthy people across ages. The CDR3 is made up of 15 amino acids. V lost 0 bases, J lost 7 bases, and 12 bases lay in between. Germline loops: CDR1 LGHNA, CDR2 YSLEER. Primed by a sample-barcoded 5' primer and a J-beta primer mix, a second PCR proceeded for roughly 7 to 12 cycles. Through a template-switch adaptor with 12 random nucleotides, each cDNA molecule received a tag. A single record per CDR3 protein comes from TCRdb applying MiXCR to the 5' RACE reads. The sample yields about 1.1 million distinct CDR3 sequences, roughly two fifths seen once. Study-wide results and caveats: The study regarded diversity estimates from one million T cells as underestimates.

The sequence was obtained from a man aged 18 to 30 in good health. The sample consisted of blood. The chain carries TRBV4-3 and TRBJ1-4; D unclear. CDR3 DNA: TGCGCCAGCAGCCAAGAGCGGGCCGGGTTTGAAAAACTGTTTTTT. Protein product: CASSQERAGFEKLFF.